This entry is about one T cell receptor beta chain. No cognate antigen has been identified for it. Per-base quality was not reported, and no clone a single base away is much larger than it. These data originate in a study of vaccination and CD4 T cells after COVID-19 (dated by TCRdb to 2022 to 2024). With respect to the entire study: Convalescent patients had a positive SARS-CoV-2 result on nasal swab PCR, and of these patients, nine had mild disease and one had severe disease. In the convalescent cohort there were six males and four females, among whom were two Hispanic individuals, seven Caucasians, two Asians and one multiracial person. Two doses of either the Pfizer-BioNTech BNT162b2 vaccine (n=8) or the Moderna mRNA-1273 vaccine (n=2) were administered to participants. Post-COVID blood samples were collected from convalescent patients a median of approximately 93 days after diagnosis, with a range of about 35 to 170 days. Post-vaccine blood samples were obtained a median of roughly 75 days after the second vaccine dose, with a range of about 14 to 241 days. Culture stimuli were overlapping spike peptide pools from SARS-CoV-2 and from the common cold coronaviruses HCoV-NL63, HCoV-OC43 and HCoV-229E. Control cultures received a CEFX viral epitope pool as the positive control, an HIV-1 Nef peptide pool as the negative control, or no peptide. The spike-specific CD4+ TCR repertoire was compared before and after mRNA vaccination in over nine COVID-19 convalescent patients and 4 infection-naive healthy vaccine recipients. General findings and caveats noted by the study authors: In convalescent patients, nearly all vaccine-specific clones (304 of 307) were found to be mono-reactive for SARS-CoV-2 spike rather than cross-reactive with common cold coronaviruses. The study included relatively few convalescent patients and did not analyze early timepoints after natural infection. Although the median number of SARS-CoV-2-reactive clonotypes went up from 20 to 25 after infection to 30 to 45 after vaccination, the increase was not significant. In convalescent patients, a median around 86% of post-vaccine SARS-CoV-2-reactive clones were detected only after vaccination, suggesting vaccine-specific priming.

Read against the paper, the sample's treatment or condition label means: roughly 11-day PBMC culture with coronavirus spike peptide pools or control peptides (ViraFEST assay). To expand antigen-specific T cells with peptide pools and then pick out the expanded clonotypes through TCR sequencing, the study relied on the ViraFEST assay. Positive SARS-CoV-2 PCR tests in the convalescent patients dated from March to December 2020, before Alpha, Beta and Delta variants emerged in the United States. About 2 million PBMCs per well were cultured in IMDM with roughly 5% human AB serum and approximately 10 IU/ml IL-2, plus 10 ug/ml peptide pools. On days 3 and 7, half of the culture medium was replaced with fresh IL-2-containing medium. Once the cells had been in culture for about 10 days, the EasySep CD4+ T cell isolation kit was used to isolate CD4+ T cells by negative selection. Ficoll-Paque Plus gradient centrifugation was used to isolate PBMCs from whole blood, and the isolated PBMCs were then either used fresh or cryopreserved at -140C. Each culture condition was generally run in triplicate wells.

The method behind the library was PCR. DNA from cultured CD4+ T cells was subjected to TCR sequencing with the Oncomine TCR Beta short-read assay at the Johns Hopkins FTIC core. The QIAamp micro DNA kit was used to extract genomic DNA from the cultured CD4+ T cells. The Oncomine TCR Beta libraries from cultured CD4+ T cells were pooled using unique dual indexes and then sequenced on an Illumina iSeq 100. In the authors' own workflow: Non-productive sequences were removed, and CDR3s that did not start with C, did not end with F or W, or were shorter than 7 amino acids were discarded. Antigen-specific clonotypes were identified using the MANAFEST web application through comparison of peptide-stimulated wells with reference and other culture wells. For a clone to be called positive, the clone needed an FDR below 0.05, an odds ratio above 5, and a productive frequency above 0.1% in at least two of three replicate wells. Clonotypes that were significantly expanded in both SARS-CoV-2 spike wells and at least one common cold coronavirus spike condition were defined as cross-reactive. Similarity between CDR3 sequences was evaluated in R version 3.6.1 using Levenshtein distances (stringdist) and unrooted phylogenetic trees (ape). TCRdb applied fastp at Q25 and MiXCR to the public reads, then kept only in-frame beta chains. A single entry per CDR3 protein holds the most common genes and DNA from its merged rows. TCRdb's processing, not the study's, gives the V and J calls here. In all, the sample holds under 15,000 distinct CDR3 sequences, and 35% to 40% of those were seen once. The ten largest clonotypes hold around 19% of the sample.

Between the V and J ends, shortened by 5 bases and 3 bases respectively, the junction contains 23 bases. Reading the germline V gene (reference sequence) gives CDR1 GTSNPN and CDR2 SVGIG. The CDR3 contains 16 residues, cysteine and phenylalanine counted. Only the CDR3 part of the read is kept: 48 bases, read in frame from the first base. The origin of this receptor is a human donor with COVID-19. Source material: cultured CD4+ T cells from blood. The chain links TRBV30 with TRBJ2-7, with TRBD2 as a weak D call on 5 bases. CDR3 region: CAWDSSRAGANYEQYF. The DNA sequence is TGTGCCTGGGATTCTTCGCGGGCAGGCGCTAACTACGAGCAGTACTTC. The CDR3 plus the reference TRBV30 and TRBJ2-7 genes for the other parts give the full variable domain: SQTIHQWPATLVQPVGSPLSLECTVEGTSNPNLYWYRQAAGRGLQLLFYSVGIGQISSEVPQNLSASRPQDRQFILSSKKLLLSDSGFYLCAWDSSRAGANYEQYFGPGTRLTVT.